This T cell receptor beta chain was recorded in a study of shared T cell receptors in the human thymus. The repertoire was sequenced with immunoSEQ multiplex PCR; TCRdb's copy has only in-frame clones and lacks some. This table has about 500,000 clones, around three quarters appearing once. The data also belong to a second study, concerning human thymus T cells. Turning to that study: Having surgery to correct congenital heart defects, healthy Finnish infants acted as the donors.

The material sequenced was thymocytes. The TCR was taken from a boy under three years old with a congenital heart defect.

CDR3 sequence (DNA): TGTGCCAGCTCACCAGGAACTAGGTACGAGCAGTACTTC. Translation: CASSPGTRYEQYF. The rearrangement joins TRBV18 to TRBJ2-7; perhaps TRBD2 as D (5 bases). The CDR3 extends over 13 amino acids. Germline assignment: CDR1 KGHSH and CDR2 LQKENI. With 2 bases removed from V and 4 bases from J, the gap between germline ends came to 9 bases. Filled out from reference TRBV18 and TRBJ2-7, the complete variable domain reads NAGVMQNPRHLVRRRGQEARLRCSPMKGHSHVYWYRQLPEEGLKFMVYLQKENIIDESGMPKERFSAEFPKEGPSILRIQQVVRGDSAAYFCASSPGTRYEQYFGPGTRLTVT.